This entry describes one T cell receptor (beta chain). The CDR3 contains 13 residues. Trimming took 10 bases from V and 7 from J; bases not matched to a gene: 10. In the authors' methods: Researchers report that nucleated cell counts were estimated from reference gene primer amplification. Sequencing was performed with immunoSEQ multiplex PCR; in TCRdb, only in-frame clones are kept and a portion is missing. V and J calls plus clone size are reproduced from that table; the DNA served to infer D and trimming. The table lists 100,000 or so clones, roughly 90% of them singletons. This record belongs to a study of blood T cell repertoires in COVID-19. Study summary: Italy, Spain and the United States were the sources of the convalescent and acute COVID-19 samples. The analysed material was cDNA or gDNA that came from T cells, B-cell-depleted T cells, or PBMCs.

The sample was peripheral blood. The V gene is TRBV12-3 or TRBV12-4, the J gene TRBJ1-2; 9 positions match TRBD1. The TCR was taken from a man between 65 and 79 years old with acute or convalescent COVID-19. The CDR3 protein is CATTGQGWAGYTF. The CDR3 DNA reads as TGTGCCACTACGGGACAGGGATGGGCTGGCTACACCTTC.